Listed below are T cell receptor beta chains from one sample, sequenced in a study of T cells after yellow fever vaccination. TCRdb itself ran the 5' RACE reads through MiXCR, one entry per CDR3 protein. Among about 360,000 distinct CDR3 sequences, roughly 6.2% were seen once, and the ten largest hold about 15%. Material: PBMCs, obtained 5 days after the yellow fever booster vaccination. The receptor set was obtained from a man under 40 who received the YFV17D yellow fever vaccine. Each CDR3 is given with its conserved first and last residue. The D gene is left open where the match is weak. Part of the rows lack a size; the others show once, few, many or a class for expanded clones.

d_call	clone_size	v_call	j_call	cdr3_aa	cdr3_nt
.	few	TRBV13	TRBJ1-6	CASSLGDEDNSPLHF	TGTGCCAGCAGCCTAGGGGATGAGGATAATTCACCCCTCCACTTT
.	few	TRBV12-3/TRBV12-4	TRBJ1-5	CASSARYRVDSNQPQHF	TGTGCCAGCAGTGCCCGCTATAGGGTAGATAGCAATCAGCCCCAGCATTTT
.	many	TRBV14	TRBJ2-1	CASSLWTVNEQFF	TGTGCCAGCAGCCTATGGACAGTGAATGAGCAGTTCTTC
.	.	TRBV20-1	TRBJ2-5	CSAREDRATGETQYF	TGCAGTGCTAGAGAGGACAGAGCCACCGGAGAGACCCAGTACTTC
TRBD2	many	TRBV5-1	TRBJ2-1	CASSLGTSGSDEQFF	TGCGCCAGCAGCTTGGGGACTAGCGGGAGTGATGAGCAGTTCTTC
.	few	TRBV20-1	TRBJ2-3	CSANYATDTQYF	TGCAGTGCAAACTATGCTACAGATACGCAGTATTTT
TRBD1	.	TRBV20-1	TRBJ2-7	CSASQGAREQYF	TGCAGTGCTAGCCAGGGGGCGCGAGAGCAGTACTTC
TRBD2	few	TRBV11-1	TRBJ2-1	CASSLWRGSGRALYNEQFF	TGTGCCAGCAGCTTATGGAGGGGTAGCGGGAGGGCCTTGTACAATGAGCAGTTCTTC
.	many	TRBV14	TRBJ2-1	CASSQGQGNEQFF	TGTGCCAGCAGCCAAGGGCAGGGCAATGAGCAGTTCTTC
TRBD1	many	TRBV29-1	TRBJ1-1	CSGGTGPLNTEAFF	TGCAGCGGTGGGACAGGGCCCCTAAACACTGAAGCTTTCTTT
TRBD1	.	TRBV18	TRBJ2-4	CASSPDRGSSKNIQYF	TGTGCCAGCTCGCCAGACAGGGGGAGTTCCAAAAACATTCAGTACTTC
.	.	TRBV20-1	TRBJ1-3	CSAKMGPGAGNTIYF	TGCAGTGCTAAGATGGGGCCTGGCGCTGGAAACACCATATATTTT
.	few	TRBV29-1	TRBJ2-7	CSAWRDSYEQYF	TGCAGCGCCTGGAGGGACAGCTACGAGCAGTACTTC
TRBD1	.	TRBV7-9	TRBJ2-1	CASSSGTGLDLNNEQFF	TGTGCCAGCAGCTCCGGGACAGGACTCGACTTAAACAATGAGCAGTTCTTC
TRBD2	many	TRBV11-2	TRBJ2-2	CASSRAASGRETGELFF	TGTGCCAGCAGCCGTGCGGCTAGCGGGAGAGAAACCGGGGAGCTGTTTTTT
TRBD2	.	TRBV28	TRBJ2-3	CASRTQQGLAMTDTQYF	TGTGCCAGCCGAACTCAACAGGGACTAGCGATGACAGATACGCAGTATTTT
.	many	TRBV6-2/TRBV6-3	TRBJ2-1	CASRQPGTPTSSYNEQFF	TGTGCCAGCAGACAACCTGGGACACCTACGAGCTCCTACAATGAGCAGTTCTTC
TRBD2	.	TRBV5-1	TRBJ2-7	CASSWGLAGDEQYF	TGCGCCAGCAGCTGGGGACTAGCGGGAGACGAGCAGTACTTC
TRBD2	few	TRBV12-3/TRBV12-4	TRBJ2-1	CASSSVPGTSGNNIPGNEQFF	TGTGCCAGCAGTTCCGTACCCGGGACTAGCGGTAACAATATACCTGGTAATGAGCAGTTCTTC
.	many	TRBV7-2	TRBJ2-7	CASSLIWDYEQYF	TGTGCCAGCAGCCTAATTTGGGACTACGAGCAGTACTTC
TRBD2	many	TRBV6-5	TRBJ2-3	CASSTPPSGGTDTQYF	TGTGCCAGCAGTACCCCTCCTAGCGGGGGCACAGATACGCAGTATTTT
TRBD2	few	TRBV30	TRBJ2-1	CAWRLAGHEQFF	TGTGCCTGGAGACTAGCGGGGCATGAGCAGTTCTTC
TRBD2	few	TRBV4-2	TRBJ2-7	CASSQDLDSGSSYEQYF	TGTGCCAGCAGCCAAGATCTGGATAGCGGGAGCTCCTACGAGCAGTACTTC